This T cell receptor (beta chain) stems from a study of T cells after yellow fever vaccination. Study information: Preparation of the low-cell-number fractions used SMART-Seq v4 Ultra Low Input.

This clonotype was recorded at least ten times. TCRdb reprocessed the 5' RACE reads via MiXCR and lists one record per CDR3 protein. The sample has 40,000 to 50,000 distinct CDR3 sequences; roughly 7% are singletons. Trimming pared 2 bases from V and 6 bases from J, leaving 8 bases between. CDR3 length: 12 amino acids. Germline V gene sequence: CDR1 ENHRY, CDR2 SYGVKD. The chain uses TRBV10-3 and TRBJ2-7; either TRBD1 or TRBD2 may fit D (5 bases each). This specimen was CD8+ T cells not binding an NS4B(214-222) dextramer, sorted from PBMCs, taken 45 days after the yellow fever booster vaccination. The sequence was obtained from a man aged 25-45 years who received the YFV17D yellow fever vaccine. In DNA, the CDR3 is TGTGCCATCAGTGAGCCGGGGCCCGAGCAGTACTTC. Its translation is CAISEPGPEQYF.